The following is a T cell receptor (beta chain) sequence with its context. The record originates from a study of blood T cell repertoires in COVID-19. V lost 3 bases and J 0 bases, leaving 3 bases between the germline ends. The length of the CDR3 is 13 residues. Per the germline V gene, CDR1 is LNHDA and CDR2 is SQIVND (reference sequence). Assay: immunoSEQ multiplex PCR; the TCRdb copy retains only in-frame clones and omits some. Of more than 250,000 clones in the sample, roughly 90% are singletons; the top ten hold approximately 17%. J is TRBJ1-5 and V is TRBV19, with D hard to call. This TCR was recovered from a woman under 40 who had recovered from COVID-19. Input material: PBMCs or T cells enriched from blood (not recorded which). The CDR3 reads CASSMSSNQPQHF. For the CDR3, the DNA is TGTGCCAGTAGTATGAGTAGCAATCAGCCCCAGCATTTT.